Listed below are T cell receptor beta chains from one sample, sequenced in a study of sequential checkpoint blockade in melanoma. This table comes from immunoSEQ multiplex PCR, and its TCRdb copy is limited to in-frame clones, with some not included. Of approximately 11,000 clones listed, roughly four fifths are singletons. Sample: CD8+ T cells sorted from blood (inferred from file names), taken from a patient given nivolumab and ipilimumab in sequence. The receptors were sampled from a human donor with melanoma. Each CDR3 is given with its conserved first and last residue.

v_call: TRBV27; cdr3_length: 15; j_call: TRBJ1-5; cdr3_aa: CASSSKRIQGQPQHF
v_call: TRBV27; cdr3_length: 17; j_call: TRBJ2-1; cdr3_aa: CATKDGTSGYTYNEQFF
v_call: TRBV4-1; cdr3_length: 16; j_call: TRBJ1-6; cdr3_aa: CASSQASTGPNSPLHF
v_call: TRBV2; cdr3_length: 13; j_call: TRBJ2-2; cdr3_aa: CASSSLGTGELFF
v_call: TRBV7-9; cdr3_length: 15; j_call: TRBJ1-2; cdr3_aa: CASSSPGTGNYGYTF
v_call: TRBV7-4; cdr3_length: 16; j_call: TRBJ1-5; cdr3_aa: CASSFVRGSTGQPQHF
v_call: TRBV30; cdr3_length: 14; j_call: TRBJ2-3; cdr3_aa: CARRGGVAADTQYF
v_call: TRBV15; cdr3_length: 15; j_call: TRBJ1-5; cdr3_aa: CATSRDRGSNQPQHF
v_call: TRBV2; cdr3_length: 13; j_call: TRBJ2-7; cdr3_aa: CASRDIAAYEQYF
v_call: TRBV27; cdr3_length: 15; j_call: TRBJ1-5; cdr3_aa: CASSLLGGVNQPQHF
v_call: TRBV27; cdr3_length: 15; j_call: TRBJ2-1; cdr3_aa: CASSWAPEGEGEQFF
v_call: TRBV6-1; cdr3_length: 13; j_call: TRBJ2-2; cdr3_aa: CASSDSETGELFF
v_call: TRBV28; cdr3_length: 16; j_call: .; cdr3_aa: CASSLNTIASSYEQYF
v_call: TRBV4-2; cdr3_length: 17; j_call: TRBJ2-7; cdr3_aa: CASSQDGTSGSWYEQYF
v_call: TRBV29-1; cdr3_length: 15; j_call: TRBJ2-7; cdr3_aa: CSVEDRIAGAYEQYF
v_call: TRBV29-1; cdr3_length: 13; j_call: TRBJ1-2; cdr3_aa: CSVPASGSYGYTF
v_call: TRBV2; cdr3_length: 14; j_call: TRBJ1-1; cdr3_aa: CASSAGQGTTEAFF
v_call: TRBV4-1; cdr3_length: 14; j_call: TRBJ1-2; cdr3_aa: CASSQDRGSDGYTF
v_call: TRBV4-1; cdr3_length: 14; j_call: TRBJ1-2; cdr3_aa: CASSQVNSHYGYTF
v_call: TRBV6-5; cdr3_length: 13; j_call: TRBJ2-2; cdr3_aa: CASSYNRPGELFF